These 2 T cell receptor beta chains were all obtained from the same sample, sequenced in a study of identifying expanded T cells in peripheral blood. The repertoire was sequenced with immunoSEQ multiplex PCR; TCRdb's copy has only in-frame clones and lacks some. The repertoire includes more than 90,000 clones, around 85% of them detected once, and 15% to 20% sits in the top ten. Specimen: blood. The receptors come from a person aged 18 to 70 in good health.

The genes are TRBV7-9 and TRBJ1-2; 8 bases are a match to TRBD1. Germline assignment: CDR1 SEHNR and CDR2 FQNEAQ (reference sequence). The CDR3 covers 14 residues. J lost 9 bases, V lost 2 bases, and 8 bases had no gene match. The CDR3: CASSLQTGVSSYTF. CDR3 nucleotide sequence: TGTGCCAGCAGCTTACAGACAGGGGTCTCGAGCTACACCTTC.

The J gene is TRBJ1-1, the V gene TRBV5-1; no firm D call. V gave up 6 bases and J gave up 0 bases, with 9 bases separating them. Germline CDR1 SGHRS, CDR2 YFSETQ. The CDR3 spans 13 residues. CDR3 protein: CASMIDLNTEAFF. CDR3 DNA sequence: TGCGCCAGCATGATAGACTTGAACACTGAAGCTTTCTTT. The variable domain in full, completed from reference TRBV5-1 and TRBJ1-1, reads KAGVTQTPRYLIKTRGQQVTLSCSPISGHRSVSWYQQTPGQGLQFLFEYFSETQRNKGNFPGRFSGRQFSNSRSEMNVSTLELGDSALYLCASMIDLNTEAFFGQGTRLTVV.